This entry describes one TCR beta chain. The source of the sample is a study of shared clonotypes between healthy human individuals. Only Caucasian adults living in Nashville, Tennessee made up the donor group. The protocol was immunoSEQ multiplex PCR, while the TCRdb copy is restricted to in-frame clones and leaves out a portion. The table has about 1.5 million clones, roughly 98% seen once. V was shortened by 5 bases and J by 5 bases, with 10 bases between the two germline ends. This CDR3 region has 13 residues. Germline V gene lookup returns CDR1 MDHEN and CDR2 SYDVKM. The clonotype was recovered from a man under 40 in good health. The specimen sequenced was naive CD4+ T cells sorted from blood. Subset specified: CD45RA+ positively selected. The chain is built from TRBV28 and TRBJ1-5; D gene unclear. CDR3 protein: CASSGLWDQPQHF. In DNA, the CDR3 is TGTGCCAGCAGTGGCCTGTGGGATCAGCCCCAGCATTTT.